This TCR beta chain was captured by sequencing in a study of CD4 T cells in relation to SARS-CoV-2 and coronaviruses. For the study at large: ViraFEST: approximately eleven-day antigen culture of PBMCs, then TCR beta CDR3 sequencing. General study results and limits: Roughly 65% of donors had memory CD4+ clonotypes crossrecognizing SARS-CoV-2 and common cold coronavirus spike.

The CDR3 has 16 amino acids. The ends were cut back, 3 bases at V and 2 bases at J, with 14 bases in the middle. CDR1 is MGHRA, CDR2 YSYEKL, per germline. Before the COVID-19 pandemic, during about 2011-2019, CD4+ T cells were taken from unexposed donors. Isolation of CD4+ T cells took place after roughly nine days in culture. PBMCs were plated at two million per well in IL-2-containing medium. On days 3 and 7, cultures got half fresh IL-2 medium. The method was immunoSEQ multiplex PCR; TCRdb's version includes in-frame clones alone and lacks a portion of them. The sample includes some 16,000 clones, about 82% of them seen just once. Comments on this clone: Its antigen remains unknown.

This clonotype was sampled from a human donor in good health. V is TRBV4-1 and J is TRBJ2-1; D remains unclear. Material for sequencing was CD4+ T cells from PBMCs, cultured in vitro. In DNA form, the CDR3 reads TGCGCCAGCAGCCAGTTGTCGCCGTTCCCCTACAATGAGCAGTTCTTC. Translation: CASSQLSPFPYNEQFF.